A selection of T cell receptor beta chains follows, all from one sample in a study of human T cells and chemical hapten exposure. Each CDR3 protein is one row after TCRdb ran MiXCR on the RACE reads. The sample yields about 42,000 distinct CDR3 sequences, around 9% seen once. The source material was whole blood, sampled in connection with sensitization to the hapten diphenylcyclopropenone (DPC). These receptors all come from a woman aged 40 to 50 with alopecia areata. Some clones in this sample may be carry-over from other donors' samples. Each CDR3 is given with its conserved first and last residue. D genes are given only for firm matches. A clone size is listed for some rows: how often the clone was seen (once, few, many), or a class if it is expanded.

CDR3 DNA: TGTGCCAGCAGCCGTGCCGAGGGGCGCACAGATACGCAGTATTTT; CDR3 protein: CASSRAEGRTDTQYF; clone size: many; J gene: TRBJ2-3; V gene: TRBV6-6; D gene: -
CDR3 DNA: TGTGCCAGCAGCCCTGGGGCCTACCCAGATACGCAGTATTTT; CDR3 protein: CASSPGAYPDTQYF; clone size: -; J gene: TRBJ2-3; V gene: TRBV9; D gene: -
CDR3 DNA: TGTGCCAGCTCACTGGTGGAGAGGTACCTCTCTGGAAACACCATATATTTT; CDR3 protein: CASSLVERYLSGNTIYF; clone size: few; J gene: TRBJ1-3; V gene: TRBV18; D gene: -
CDR3 DNA: TGTGCCAGCAGTGCCTTAGGGACGGATAGCACAGATACGCAGTATTTT; CDR3 protein: CASSALGTDSTDTQYF; clone size: few; J gene: TRBJ2-3; V gene: TRBV2; D gene: -
CDR3 DNA: TGCAGTGCTAGCGGGCAGGGGGGAGGCGGGGAGCTGTTTTTT; CDR3 protein: CSASGQGGGGELFF; clone size: many; J gene: TRBJ2-2; V gene: TRBV20-1; D gene: -
CDR3 DNA: TGTGCCAGCAGCCCGCCCAACTCCTACGAGCAGTACTTC; CDR3 protein: CASSPPNSYEQYF; clone size: -; J gene: TRBJ2-7; V gene: TRBV7-2; D gene: -
CDR3 DNA: TGTGCCAGCAGCTCGACCGGGACAGGGGGCTACGAGCAGTACTTC; CDR3 protein: CASSSTGTGGYEQYF; clone size: -; J gene: TRBJ2-7; V gene: TRBV11-3; D gene: TRBD1
CDR3 DNA: TGTGCCAGCAGCCGTACTAGGTTCACCGGGGAGCTGTTTTTT; CDR3 protein: CASSRTRFTGELFF; clone size: many; J gene: TRBJ2-2; V gene: TRBV3-1; D gene: -
CDR3 DNA: TGTGCCAGCTCACCACAGGCCCCGAGAGGTGAAGCTTTCTTT; CDR3 protein: CASSPQAPRGEAFF; clone size: many; J gene: TRBJ1-1; V gene: TRBV18; D gene: -
CDR3 DNA: TGTGCCAGCAGCCAAGAGGGAAGGGGGCGCTCCTATAATTCACCCCTCCACTTT; CDR3 protein: CASSQEGRGRSYNSPLHF; clone size: many; J gene: TRBJ1-6; V gene: TRBV3-1; D gene: TRBD1
CDR3 DNA: TGTGCCACCAGGGGAAAGGGGGTGAGCTCTGGAAACACCATATATTTT; CDR3 protein: CATRGKGVSSGNTIYF; clone size: many; J gene: TRBJ1-3; V gene: TRBV15; D gene: -
CDR3 DNA: TGTGCCAGCAGTTTATGGGGACAGGGACCTGGGGCCAACGTCCTGACTTTC; CDR3 protein: CASSLWGQGPGANVLTF; clone size: many; J gene: TRBJ2-6; V gene: TRBV12-3/TRBV12-4; D gene: TRBD1
CDR3 DNA: TGCGCCAGCAGCTGGGGACTAGCGGGGGTTAAGGCGCGCGAGCAGTTCTTC; CDR3 protein: CASSWGLAGVKAREQFF; clone size: few; J gene: TRBJ2-1; V gene: TRBV5-1; D gene: TRBD2
CDR3 DNA: TGTGCCAGCAGGAGGGTAAATCAGCCCCAGCATTTT; CDR3 protein: CASRRVNQPQHF; clone size: many; J gene: TRBJ1-5; V gene: TRBV6-6; D gene: -
CDR3 DNA: TGCGCCAGCAGCTTGGTTCGAGGCCCGAACACTGAAGCTTTCTTT; CDR3 protein: CASSLVRGPNTEAFF; clone size: few; J gene: TRBJ1-1; V gene: TRBV5-1; D gene: -
CDR3 DNA: TGTGCCAGCAGCCAACTCCTAAGGAGGAGGGGGCCGCCCGGGGAGTGTGCTTTCTTT; CDR3 protein: CASSQLLRRRGPPGECAFF; clone size: many; J gene: TRBJ1-1; V gene: TRBV14; D gene: TRBD1
CDR3 DNA: TGCGCCAGCAGCTCCGAGAGCAGCGGCCAAGAGACCCAGTACTTC; CDR3 protein: CASSSESSGQETQYF; clone size: many; J gene: TRBJ2-5; V gene: TRBV5-1; D gene: -
CDR3 DNA: TGTGCCAGCAGCTTGGGGACAGGATATGAAAAACTGTTTTTT; CDR3 protein: CASSLGTGYEKLFF; clone size: once; J gene: TRBJ1-4; V gene: TRBV7-6; D gene: TRBD1
CDR3 DNA: TGTGCCAGCAGCTTACCCGCGGGGCCCCAGCATTTT; CDR3 protein: CASSLPAGPQHF; clone size: many; J gene: TRBJ1-5; V gene: TRBV7-8; D gene: -
CDR3 DNA: TGTGCCAGCTTATTTCAAGAGACCCAGTACTTC; CDR3 protein: CASLFQETQYF; clone size: many; J gene: TRBJ2-5; V gene: TRBV18; D gene: -
CDR3 DNA: TGTGCCACCAGCAGCCAATCCTACGAGCAGTACTTC; CDR3 protein: CATSSQSYEQYF; clone size: -; J gene: TRBJ2-7; V gene: TRBV15; D gene: -
CDR3 DNA: TGTGCCAGCAGCTTAGCTGGACAGACCTACGAGCAGTACTTC; CDR3 protein: CASSLAGQTYEQYF; clone size: -; J gene: TRBJ2-7; V gene: TRBV11-3; D gene: -
CDR3 DNA: TGTGCCAGCAGCAGATCCGGGACTAGAGGTACCTACGAGCAGTACTTC; CDR3 protein: CASSRSGTRGTYEQYF; clone size: many; J gene: TRBJ2-7; V gene: TRBV3-1; D gene: TRBD2
CDR3 DNA: TGTGCCAGCAGCTTAACAGGGGGGAACACTGAAGCTTTCTTT; CDR3 protein: CASSLTGGNTEAFF; clone size: -; J gene: TRBJ1-1; V gene: TRBV7-3; D gene: -
CDR3 DNA: TGCGCCAGCAGCGTAGGGCCGGTCAGCTCCTACGAGCAGTACTTC; CDR3 protein: CASSVGPVSSYEQYF; clone size: -; J gene: TRBJ2-7; V gene: TRBV10-2; D gene: -
CDR3 DNA: TGTGCCAGCAGTCGGGACTCATTTAACAATGAGCAGTTCTTC; CDR3 protein: CASSRDSFNNEQFF; clone size: many; J gene: TRBJ2-1; V gene: TRBV2; D gene: -
CDR3 DNA: TGTGCCAGCAGTGAAGCTGGGGCGGGACAGGAGCCGGTGGGGACTGAAGCTTTCTTT; CDR3 protein: CASSEAGAGQEPVGTEAFF; clone size: many; J gene: TRBJ1-1; V gene: TRBV2; D gene: TRBD1
CDR3 DNA: TGTGCCACCAGCAGAGCCGGAACCCGGGACGGTAATCAGCCCCAGCATTTT; CDR3 protein: CATSRAGTRDGNQPQHF; clone size: few; J gene: TRBJ1-5; V gene: TRBV15; D gene: -
CDR3 DNA: TGCGCCAGCAGCTCGAAAGGGACTAGCGGGGAGGCAGATACGCAGTATTTT; CDR3 protein: CASSSKGTSGEADTQYF; clone size: many; J gene: TRBJ2-3; V gene: TRBV5-1; D gene: TRBD2
CDR3 DNA: TGTGCCAGCAGCTTAGGTACAGGGGACATTCAGTACTTC; CDR3 protein: CASSLGTGDIQYF; clone size: many; J gene: TRBJ2-4; V gene: TRBV7-9; D gene: TRBD1
CDR3 DNA: TGTGCCAGCAGCAGACAGGGAGCAGATACGCAGTATTTT; CDR3 protein: CASSRQGADTQYF; clone size: many; J gene: TRBJ2-3; V gene: TRBV7-9; D gene: TRBD1
CDR3 DNA: TGTGCCAGCAGTTTATCAGGGGCGAGCAATCAGCCCCAGCATTTT; CDR3 protein: CASSLSGASNQPQHF; clone size: many; J gene: TRBJ1-5; V gene: TRBV27; D gene: -
CDR3 DNA: TGCAGTGCTAGATTTCCGACAGGGAACTATGGCTACACCTTC; CDR3 protein: CSARFPTGNYGYTF; clone size: few; J gene: TRBJ1-2; V gene: TRBV20-1; D gene: TRBD1
CDR3 DNA: TGTGCCAGCAGCTTATCCGGGGGGGCCGGCGTTGAGACCCAGTACTTC; CDR3 protein: CASSLSGGAGVETQYF; clone size: few; J gene: TRBJ2-5; V gene: TRBV11-3; D gene: TRBD2
CDR3 DNA: TGTGCCAGCAGTTTATTTATCTCCAACCAGCCCCAGCATTTT; CDR3 protein: CASSLFISNQPQHF; clone size: -; J gene: TRBJ1-5; V gene: TRBV27; D gene: -
CDR3 DNA: TGTGCCAGCAGCCCTGGGCGCGTCAGTCCCTCTGGGGCCAACGTCCTGACTTTC; CDR3 protein: CASSPGRVSPSGANVLTF; clone size: few; J gene: TRBJ2-6; V gene: TRBV3-1; D gene: -
CDR3 DNA: TGTGCCAGCAGCCGGCGGGGCAGGGTGAACACTGAAGCTTTCTTT; CDR3 protein: CASSRRGRVNTEAFF; clone size: many; J gene: TRBJ1-1; V gene: TRBV3-1; D gene: -
CDR3 DNA: TGCGCCAGCAGCCAAGAACCCCGGGCAGGGAAAGGAGGACAGTACTTC; CDR3 protein: CASSQEPRAGKGGQYF; clone size: few; J gene: TRBJ2-7; V gene: TRBV4-1; D gene: -
CDR3 DNA: TGTGCCAGCAGTCGAGCCTTCTCGGGGGCTTCCTACACCTTC; CDR3 protein: CASSRAFSGASYTF; clone size: many; J gene: TRBJ1-2; V gene: TRBV6-1; D gene: -